These 23 T cell receptor beta chains share one sample of origin, sequenced in a study of control samples from healthy donors and cancer patients. The data were produced by immunoSEQ multiplex PCR, yet TCRdb's version contains in-frame clones alone and is incomplete. The table records under 450,000 clones, 75% to 95% of them present only once. The sequenced sample was PBMCs. The receptors originated from a man aged 35 to 55 with head and neck cancer.

This clone has only a few counts. The chain links TRBV7-2 to TRBJ2-3; a possible D gene is TRBD2 (7 bases). Trimming left V 0 bases short and J 0 bases short, with 13 bases between. Germline CDR1 is SGHTA and CDR2 is FQGNSA. CDR3 length: 17 amino acids. The CDR3 spells CASSLATGGLSTDTQYF. CDR3 in DNA: TGTGCCAGCAGCTTAGCGACCGGGGGGCTGAGCACAGATACGCAGTATTTT.

V and J are TRBV10-3 and TRBJ2-7, with D tentatively TRBD1 or TRBD2 (6 bases each). Trimming stripped 8 bases from V and 1 base from J, with 15 bases between. This CDR3 has 14 residues. The germline V gene has CDR1 ENHRY and CDR2 SYGVKD. The DNA of the CDR3 is TGTGCCATCGAGGAGGGGGAGGCGTCCTACGAGCAGTACTTC. Translated: CAIEEGEASYEQYF.

In this sample, this clone turned up a few times. A junction end diverges from the germline sequence, so it may reflect a read error. The V gene is TRBV10-3, the J gene TRBJ2-1; D remains ambiguous. There are 12 residues in the CDR3. In germline, CDR1 is ENHRY, CDR2 SYGVKD. CDR3 coding DNA: TGTGCCATCAGAGAGTTTTCCAATGAGCAGTTCTTC. Its protein is CAIREFSNEQFF.

V gene TRBV19 combines with J gene TRBJ2-7; unclear D gene. This CDR3 spans 15 amino acids. The V end was cut by 6 bases, the J end by 3 bases, with 18 bases between. Germline assignment: CDR1 LNHDA and CDR2 SQIVND (reference sequence). The CDR3 here is CASRQTYSVGYEQYF. The CDR3 DNA reads as TGTGCCAGTAGGCAGACATATTCGGTAGGCTACGAGCAGTACTTC.

The J gene is TRBJ1-3, the V gene TRBV30; the D gene is possibly TRBD1 (5 bases). The CDR3 has 12 residues. V dropped 8 bases and J dropped 1 base, with 9 bases sitting between them. The germline gives CDR1 GTSNPN, CDR2 SVGIG (reference sequence). Here the CDR3 reads CALAGSGNTIYF. The DNA for the CDR3 is TGTGCCCTGGCAGGGTCTGGAAACACCATATATTTT.

The chain links TRBV3-1 (or the pseudogene TRBV3-2) to TRBJ2-3; the D is unclear. V was trimmed by 0 bases and J by 2 bases, leaving 9 bases between them. The germline CDR1 and CDR2 sequences are LGHDT and YNNKEL (reference sequence). CDR3 length: 15 amino acids. The CDR3 protein is CASSQESRTTDTQYF. The CDR3 DNA sequence: TGTGCCAGCAGCCAAGAAAGCAGGACCACAGATACGCAGTATTTT.

Note on this clone: A junction end diverges from the germline sequence, so it may reflect a read error. The chain is built from TRBV7-7 and TRBJ2-2, with D unclear. The CDR3 spans 16 residues. The germline V gene has CDR1 SSHAT and CDR2 FNYEAQ (reference sequence). CDR3: CASSSRPPDGTGELFF. The CDR3, as DNA: TGTGCTAGCAGCAGCAGACCGCCGGACGGCACCGGGGAGCTGTTTTTT.

The chain carries TRBV14 and TRBJ2-3, with 11 nucleotides matching TRBD2. The length of the CDR3 is 17 residues. After removal of 0 bases from V and 1 base from J, the junction contained 3 bases not matched to a gene. The germline CDR1 and CDR2 sequences are SGHDN and FVKESK. CDR3 sequence: CASSQEYSGRGTDTQYF. CDR3 DNA sequence: TGTGCCAGCAGCCAAGAATATAGCGGGAGGGGCACAGATACGCAGTATTTT.

The chain is built from TRBV27 and TRBJ1-5, with 8 bases matching TRBD1. The germline V gene encodes CDR1 MNHEY and CDR2 SMNVEV (reference sequence). This CDR3 region has 14 residues. After removal of 5 bases from V and 7 bases from J, the junction contained 7 bases not matched to a gene. The CDR3 coding sequence is TGTGCCAGCAGTAAATGGACAGGGCAGCAGCCCCAGCATTTT. As protein: CASSKWTGQQPQHF.

The chain links TRBV20-1 to TRBJ1-5, with D tentatively TRBD1 (5 bases). The germline V gene encodes CDR1 DFQATT and CDR2 SNEGSKA (reference sequence). There are 17 residues in the CDR3. The V and J ends lost 3 bases and 0 bases respectively, with 18 bases between them. The CDR3: CSASSSYGAVSNQPQHF. Here the CDR3 DNA reads TGCAGTGCTAGTTCCTCCTACGGGGCGGTTAGCAATCAGCCCCAGCATTTT.

The CDR3 DNA sequence: TGTGCCAGCAGCCCTCTCGGTAGGACTCCTAACACCGGGGAGCTGTTTTTT. This gives the protein CASSPLGRTPNTGELFF. The gene calls are TRBV11-2 and TRBJ2-2; D possibly corresponds to TRBD2 (5 bases). There are 17 residues in the CDR3. The germline V gene encodes CDR1 SGHAT and CDR2 FQNNGV. Deletions cut 5 bases from V and 2 bases from J, with 18 bases between.

The chain couples TRBV5-1 to TRBJ2-3; 14 bases agree with TRBD2. The CDR3 runs 17 residues. Germline CDR1 reads SGHRS; CDR2 reads YFSETQ. V gave up 3 bases and J gave up 3 bases; unmatched junction bases: 6. CDR3 residues: CASSWTGTSGSTDTQYF. The CDR3 DNA reads as TGCGCCAGCAGCTGGACCGGGACTAGCGGGAGTACAGATACGCAGTATTTT.

This clone was seen a single time. The chain uses TRBV19 and TRBJ2-7; D is possibly TRBD1 or TRBD2 (6 bases each). V lost 1 base to trimming and J lost 3 bases, with 19 bases between them. CDR3 length: 17 residues. CDR1 LNHDA and CDR2 SQIVND come from the germline V gene (reference sequence). Here the CDR3 DNA reads TGTGCCAGTAGTATAGGGGGGCTAACGGGAGACGGCTACGAGCAGTACTTC. It yields the protein CASSIGGLTGDGYEQYF.

This clone was seen a single time. The rearrangement links TRBV20-1 to TRBJ2-7, with a tentative D call TRBD2 (6 bases). Germline values: CDR1 DFQATT, CDR2 SNEGSKA (reference sequence). The V end was cut by 3 bases, the J end by 0 bases, with 18 bases between. The CDR3 covers 16 residues. CDR3 sequence: CSASGWGELSSYEQYF. Written as DNA, the CDR3 is TGCAGTGCTAGTGGGTGGGGGGAGCTGAGCTCCTACGAGCAGTACTTC.

V is TRBV4-1 and J is TRBJ2-7; possibly TRBD1 or TRBD2 for D (6 bases each). This CDR3 is built from 16 residues. Germline CDR1 and CDR2: MGHRA and YSYEKL. Trimming stripped 2 bases from V and 3 bases from J, with 17 bases between. CDR3 in amino acids: CASSQIGGNPSYEQYF. In nucleotides, the CDR3 is TGCGCCAGCAGCCAAATAGGGGGGAACCCTAGCTACGAGCAGTACTTC.

DNA for the CDR3: TGTGCCAGCAGCGAAAGCGGGGGGGCATCAGATACGCAGTATTTT. Protein: CASSESGGASDTQYF. The chain uses TRBV7-9 and TRBJ2-3; 10 nucleotides align to TRBD2. Trimming at V came to 5 bases and at J to 4 bases, leaving 6 bases not matched to a gene. This CDR3 contains 15 residues. The germline CDR1 and CDR2 sequences are SEHNR and FQNEAQ (reference sequence).

This sequence joins TRBV6-5 and TRBJ1-4; a weak D match, TRBD1 (6 bases). V gave up 6 bases and J gave up 8 bases, with 16 bases separating them. CDR1 is MNHEY and CDR2 is SVGAGI in the germline V gene. This CDR3 is built from 14 residues. The CDR3 DNA sequence: TGTGCCAGCAGGCCGGGACACGAAGGCGAAAAACTGTTTTTT. Protein product: CASRPGHEGEKLFF.

The chain employs TRBV27 and TRBJ2-1; D is ambiguous. Trimming took 0 bases from V and 6 from J, leaving 9 bases between them. Germline V gene data show CDR1 as MNHEY and CDR2 as SMNVEV (reference sequence). The CDR3 spans 14 residues. The CDR3 nucleotides read TGTGCCAGCAGTTTATCGAGGTTGGCCAATGAGCAGTTCTTC. It codes for CASSLSRLANEQFF.

The chain is built from TRBV6-6 and TRBJ1-5; TRBD1 aligns across 7 bases. In germline, CDR1 is MNHNY, CDR2 SVGAGI (reference sequence). This CDR3 has 16 amino acids. The V and J ends lost 2 bases and 5 bases, in that order; junction bases with no gene match: 9. The CDR3: CASSYGSGTEDQPQHF. For the CDR3, the DNA is TGTGCCAGCAGTTACGGCTCAGGGACAGAGGATCAGCCCCAGCATTTT.

V is TRBV28 and J is TRBJ2-6; TRBD2 might be the D (6 bases). Germline V gives CDR1 MDHEN, CDR2 SYDVKM. There are 16 residues in the CDR3. V lost 3 bases to trimming and J lost 4 bases, with 13 bases between them. The CDR3 spells CASSLPGGAGANVLTF. Here the CDR3 DNA reads TGTGCCAGCAGTTTGCCCGGGGGAGCCGGGGCCAACGTCCTGACTTTC.

This chain links TRBV7-2 with TRBJ1-2; tentatively, D is TRBD1 (6 bases). There are 13 residues in the CDR3. Trimming left V 3 bases short and J 4 bases short, with 9 bases between. CDR1 is SGHTA and CDR2 is FQGNSA in the germline V gene. CDR3 sequence reads: CASSLGHRYGYTF. For the CDR3, the DNA is TGTGCCAGCAGCTTGGGACACCGCTATGGCTACACCTTC. Drawing the rest from reference TRBV7-2 and TRBJ1-2, the complete variable domain is GAGVSQSPSNKVTEKGKDVELRCDPISGHTALYWYRQSLGQGLEFLIYFQGNSAPDKSGLPSDRFSAERTGGSVSTLTIQRTQQEDSAVYLCASSLGHRYGYTFGSGTRLTVV.

This chain joins TRBV4-1 and TRBJ1-4; D is unclear. The length of the CDR3 is 12 residues. V was cut by 2 bases and J by 7 bases, with 5 bases left in between. Germline loops: CDR1 MGHRA, CDR2 YSYEKL. The CDR3 DNA reads TGCGCCAGCAGCCAACAGGCTGAAAAACTGTTTTTT. This gives the protein CASSQQAEKLFF.

This clone was seen once. The rearrangement joins TRBV28 to TRBJ1-5; no clear D gene. The V gene's germline CDR1 is MDHEN and CDR2 SYDVKM. The length of the CDR3 is 15 residues. The V gene lost 3 bases and the J gene lost 2 bases, with 11 bases spanning the gap. As DNA, the CDR3 is TGTGCCAGCAGTTTTCACGTCGGTGGCAATCAGCCCCAGCATTTT. Translated: CASSFHVGGNQPQHF.